The sequence of this T cell receptor beta chain was determined in a study of tumor-infiltrating lymphocytes in localized non-small cell lung cancer. Study information: From each patient, both tumor and uninvolved lung, non-adjacent to tumor, were sampled. Regarding the study as a whole: Different pieces of the same tissue were used for each assay. Tumors had more T cell infiltration than uninvolved lung, per TCRbeta sequencing and CD3 counts.

Profiling relied on immunoSEQ multiplex PCR, and the TCRdb table lists in-frame clones only, not all of them. The sample holds more than 2,000 clones, 40% to 65% seen once. In this sample, this clone turned up a few times. The antigen is not known. Specimen: uninvolved lung tissue not adjacent to the tumor. This clonotype originated in a human donor with non-small cell lung cancer. Some clones in this sample may be carry-over from other donors' samples.

The CDR3 nucleotides read TGTGCCAGCAGCCAAGCCGTGGGGGGCGAGAACTATGGCTACACCTTC. Protein product: CASSQAVGGENYGYTF. The rearrangement uses TRBV4-2 and TRBJ1-2; TRBD1 is a possible D gene (6 bases). Between the trimmed V and J ends, which lost 1 base and 2 bases, there was a span of 14 bases. The CDR3 spans 16 residues. The germline CDR1 and CDR2 sequences are LGHNA and YNFKEQ.